A selection of T cell receptor beta chains follows, all from one sample in a study of blood T cell repertoires in COVID-19. Profiling relied on immunoSEQ multiplex PCR, and the TCRdb table lists in-frame clones only, not all of them. The profile shows under 30,000 clones, around 92% of them singletons. The sample consisted of peripheral blood. The receptor set was obtained from a human donor in a cohort sampled during active COVID-19. CDR3s include the opening cysteine and the closing phenylalanine or tryptophan. The D gene is left open where the match is weak. For some rows the clone size is stated as once, few or many, or as a class when expanded; others skip it.

J gene,D gene,clone size,V gene,CDR3 DNA,CDR3 protein
TRBJ2-2,-,-,TRBV6-6,TGTGCCAGCCATCCGGCACTAGCCGACACCGGGGAGCTGTTTTTT,CASHPALADTGELFF
TRBJ2-3,TRBD2,-,TRBV19,TGTGCCAGTAGTATAGTGCCGGGACTAGCGGGGGCAGATACGCAGTATTTT,CASSIVPGLAGADTQYF
TRBJ1-1,TRBD1,-,TRBV27,TGTGCCAGCAGTCCCTGGACAGGGCCGTCCTCTGAAGCTTTCTTT,CASSPWTGPSSEAFF
TRBJ1-5,-,-,TRBV4-1,TGCGCCAGCAGCCAAGCCAGGGGAAGCAATCAGCCCCAGCATTTT,CASSQARGSNQPQHF
TRBJ1-5,-,-,TRBV6-5,TGTGCCAGCAGGCTGAACGGTCAGCCCCAGCATTTT,CASRLNGQPQHF
TRBJ2-5,-,once,TRBV4-2,TGTGCCAGCAGCCTCACGGGGATAGCGGAGACCCAGTACTTC,CASSLTGIAETQYF
TRBJ2-7,TRBD1,-,TRBV10-3,TGTGCCATCAGTGCGGGGACAGGGGACTTCCAGTACTTC,CAISAGTGDFQYF
TRBJ2-5,TRBD2,-,TRBV18,TGTGCCAGCTCCCCCGGGACTAGTGAAGAGACCCAGTACTTC,CASSPGTSEETQYF
TRBJ2-3,TRBD2,-,TRBV5-8,TGTGCCAGCAGCTCTAGCGGGGGGGGATCAGATACGCAGTATTTT,CASSSSGGGSDTQYF
TRBJ2-7,-,-,TRBV4-3,TGCGCCAGCAGCCAATTCCAGGGGAATGCCGAGCAGTACTTC,CASSQFQGNAEQYF
TRBJ2-5,-,-,TRBV4-1,TGCGCCAGCAGCCAAGAGGGGACAAGGAAAGAGACCCAGTACTTC,CASSQEGTRKETQYF
TRBJ1-2,-,-,TRBV3-1/TRBV3-2,TGTGCCAGCACTCAGGGGCGGGGGGATTACTATGGCTACACCTTC,CASTQGRGDYYGYTF
TRBJ1-5,-,few,TRBV6-4,TGTGCCAGCAGTGACTCATTACAGACGCGGGGCAATCAGCCCCAGCATTTT,CASSDSLQTRGNQPQHF
TRBJ1-5,-,medium-sized,TRBV27,TGTGCCAGCAGTTTAAGGAGGGCTTCGGGTCAGCCCCAGCATTTT,CASSLRRASGQPQHF
TRBJ2-5,-,-,TRBV15,TGTGCCACCAGCAGGGGGGCAAGCAGAGCGTACCAAGAGACCCAGTACTTC,CATSRGASRAYQETQYF
TRBJ1-2,-,-,TRBV6-5,TGTGCCAGCAGCCCGAGGGGAGGCGGCTACACCTTC,CASSPRGGGYTF
TRBJ2-2,TRBD2,-,TRBV3-1/TRBV3-2,TGTGCCAGCAGCCAAACCGCCGGGAGGGACACCGGGGAGCTGTTTTTT,CASSQTAGRDTGELFF
TRBJ1-1,-,-,TRBV7-3,TGTGCCAGCAGCCCCGGGGGGGGGCGGCCTTTCTTT,CASSPGGGRPFF
TRBJ2-2,TRBD1,-,TRBV15,TGTGCCACCAGCAGAGGGGGAAGGACAGGGAGGAACACCGGGGAGCTGTTTTTT,CATSRGGRTGRNTGELFF
TRBJ2-7,TRBD2,once,TRBV19,TGTGCCAGTAGTCCGGGACTAGCGGGGGTTGTCGAGCAGTACTTC,CASSPGLAGVVEQYF
TRBJ1-1,-,-,TRBV20-1,TGCAGTGCTAGTGAGGTTGGAGGGGCCCTAGACACTGAAGCTTTCTTT,CSASEVGGALDTEAFF
TRBJ2-5,TRBD1,-,TRBV7-3,TGTGCCAGCAGCCTAGGAACAGGGGAGTCCCAGTACTTC,CASSLGTGESQYF
TRBJ2-5,-,-,TRBV6-1,TGTGCCAGCAGTGATTACAAGTACCAAGAGACCCAGTACTTC,CASSDYKYQETQYF
TRBJ2-3,TRBD2,-,TRBV2,TGTGCCAGGAGCGGGGGGTCGAGTGCAACAGATACGCAGTATTTT,CARSGGSSATDTQYF
TRBJ2-5,TRBD2,once,TRBV27,TGTGCCAGCAGTGAAGCGGGGGGGCCGGAGACCCAGTACTTC,CASSEAGGPETQYF
TRBJ1-2,TRBD1,-,TRBV5-1,TGCGCCAGCAGCTTGACCCCCGGGACAGCTTATGGCTACACCTTC,CASSLTPGTAYGYTF